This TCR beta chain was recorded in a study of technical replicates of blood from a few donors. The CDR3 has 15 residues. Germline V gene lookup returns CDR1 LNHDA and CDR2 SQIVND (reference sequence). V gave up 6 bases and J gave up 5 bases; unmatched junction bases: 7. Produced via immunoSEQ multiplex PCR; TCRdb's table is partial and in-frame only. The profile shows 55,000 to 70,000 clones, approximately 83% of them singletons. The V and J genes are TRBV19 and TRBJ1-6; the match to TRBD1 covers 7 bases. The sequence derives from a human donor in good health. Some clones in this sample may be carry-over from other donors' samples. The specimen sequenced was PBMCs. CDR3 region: CASSGRGQNNSPLHF. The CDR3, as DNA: TGTGCCAGTAGCGGCAGGGGACAGAATAATTCACCCCTCCACTTT.